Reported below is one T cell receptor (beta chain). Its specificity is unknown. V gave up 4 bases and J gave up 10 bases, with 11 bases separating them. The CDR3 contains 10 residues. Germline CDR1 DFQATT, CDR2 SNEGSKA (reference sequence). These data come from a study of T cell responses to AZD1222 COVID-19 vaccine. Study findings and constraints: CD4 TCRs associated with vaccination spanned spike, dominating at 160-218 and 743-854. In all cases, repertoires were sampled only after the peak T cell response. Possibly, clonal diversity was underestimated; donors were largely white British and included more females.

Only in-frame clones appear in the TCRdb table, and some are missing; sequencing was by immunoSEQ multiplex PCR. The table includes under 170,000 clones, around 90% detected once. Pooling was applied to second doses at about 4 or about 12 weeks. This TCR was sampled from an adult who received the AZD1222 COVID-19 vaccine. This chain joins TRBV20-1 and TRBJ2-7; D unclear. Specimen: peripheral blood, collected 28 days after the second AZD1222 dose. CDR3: CSATAQKQYF. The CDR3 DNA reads TGCAGTGCTACCGCGCAGAAACAGTACTTC.